Listed here are 29 T cell receptor beta chains from one sample, sequenced in a study of Graves' ophthalmopathy and Graves' hyperthyroidism. The sequenced template was RNA, covering the TCR beta CDR3 region. First-round RT-PCR relied on HTBI primers, and a second-round multiplex PCR came next. TCRdb re-analysed the multiplex PCR reads in MiXCR, keeping a single row per CDR3 protein. Of more than 1,000,000 distinct CDR3 sequences in the sample, about 35% were seen once. Source material: peripheral blood or thyroid tissue (not recorded which). The source is an adult man with Graves' hyperthyroidism.

This clonotype has at least ten counts. The genes are TRBV12-3 or TRBV12-4 and TRBJ2-5, with D unresolved. V lost 2 bases to trimming and J lost 1 base, with 8 bases between them. The CDR3 sequence is 14 residues long. The CDR3 DNA follows: TGTGCCAGCAGTTTAAGACACCTCCAAGAGACCCAGTACTTC. Translated: CASSLRHLQETQYF.

The genes are TRBV4-1 and TRBJ1-2, with D tentatively TRBD1 (6 bases). V lost 7 bases and J 6 bases, leaving 18 bases between the germline ends. Germline V gene data show CDR1 as MGHRA and CDR2 as YSYEKL. The CDR3 has 14 residues. CDR3 region: CASKPRTARHGYTF. In nucleotides, the CDR3 is TGCGCCAGCAAGCCAAGGACAGCTAGACATGGCTACACCTTC.

This chain connects TRBV7-3 to TRBJ2-7; D may be TRBD2 (6 bases). Germline V gene lookup returns CDR1 SGHTA and CDR2 FQGTGA. V was pared by 6 bases and J by 2 bases, with 14 bases between. This CDR3 has 14 residues. The CDR3 loop reads CASREGGPTYEQYF. The CDR3 coding sequence is TGTGCCAGCAGGGAGGGCGGACCCACCTACGAGCAGTACTTC.

The genes are TRBV29-1 and TRBJ2-7; D is unclear. The V end was cut by 8 bases, the J end by 3 bases, with 11 bases between. The CDR3 covers 11 residues. Germline loops: CDR1 SQVTM, CDR2 ANQGSEA. The CDR3 spells CSNPGYYEQYF. The CDR3 DNA is TGCAGCAACCCTGGGTACTACGAGCAGTACTTC.

In this sample, this clonotype turned up many times. This rearrangement joins TRBV10-3 to TRBJ2-7, with unresolved D. CDR3 size: 13 residues. Between the trimmed V and J ends, which lost 0 bases and 2 bases, there was a span of 5 bases. From germline, CDR1 is ENHRY and CDR2 SYGVKD. CDR3 coding DNA: TGTGCCATCAGTGAGTCTTATCCCTACGAGCAGTACTTC. Translating it yields CAISESYPYEQYF.

J is TRBJ2-2 and V is TRBV9; 11 positions agree with TRBD2. J gave up 16 bases and V 4 bases, and 6 bases lay outside the gene matches. Germline values: CDR1 SGDLS, CDR2 YYNGEE. The CDR3 is 12 residues long. CDR3 residues: CASSSVAGGRFF. The CDR3 DNA sequence: TGTGCCAGCAGCTCGGTAGCGGGAGGGCGGTTTTTT.

The sample holds a few counts of this clonotype. The chain employs TRBV6-1 and TRBJ2-7; TRBD1 matches at 9 bases. The length of the CDR3 is 14 residues. Germline-derived CDR1 and CDR2 are MNHNS and SASEGT. J was trimmed by 3 bases and V by 4 bases; bases with no gene match: 4. CDR3 loop: CASSVLGQGYEQYF. CDR3 nucleotide sequence: TGTGCCAGCAGTGTCCTGGGACAGGGCTACGAGCAGTACTTC.

The chain joins TRBV3-1 to TRBJ1-3; TRBD1 agrees at 7 bases. V was pared by 2 bases and J by 0 bases, with 4 bases of the junction left unmatched. The germline gives CDR1 LGHDT, CDR2 YNNKEL (reference sequence). The CDR3 length is 16 residues. CDR3 in amino acids: CASSQLDRASGNTIYF. CDR3 nucleotides: TGTGCCAGCAGCCAACTTGACAGGGCCTCTGGAAACACCATATATTTT.

The CDR3 protein is CASSLVAYTF. In DNA form, the CDR3 reads TGTGCCAGCAGTTTAGTAGCCTACACCTTC. The chain carries TRBV12-3 or TRBV12-4 and TRBJ1-2; D call uncertain. V lost 1 base and J 10 bases, leaving 4 bases between the germline ends. There are 10 residues in the CDR3.

The V gene is TRBV9, the J gene TRBJ2-5; 16 nucleotides line up with TRBD2. With 4 bases clipped from V and 4 bases from J, the junction kept 10 bases outside the gene matches. Germline V lookup: CDR1 SGDLS, CDR2 YYNGEE. This CDR3 region has 18 residues. Written as DNA, the CDR3 is TGTGCCAGCAGCACCGGGACTAGCGGGGGGGCCGTTCGAGAGACCCAGTACTTC. Protein: CASSTGTSGGAVRETQYF.

The chain recombines TRBV9 with TRBJ1-4; the match to TRBD1 covers 10 bases. Germline CDR1 and CDR2: SGDLS and YYNGEE. The V segment lost 2 bases and the J segment 5 bases; nucleotides outside the gene matches: 6. This CDR3 is 16 amino acids long. The CDR3 protein is CASSVTGGRGNEKLFF. CDR3 bases: TGTGCCAGCAGCGTGACAGGGGGCAGGGGGAATGAAAAACTGTTTTTT.

V is TRBV27 and J is TRBJ1-6; the D is unclear. From germline, CDR1 is MNHEY and CDR2 SMNVEV (reference sequence). The CDR3 runs 16 residues. Trimming pared 5 bases from V and 1 base from J, leaving 12 bases between. For the CDR3, the DNA is TGTGCCAGCAGTCCCCTCAGCGTATCCTATAATTCACCCCTCCACTTT. It codes for CASSPLSVSYNSPLHF.

This clonotype appeared many times. The J gene is TRBJ1-1, the V gene TRBV19; 7 nucleotides agree with TRBD1. The germline gives CDR1 LNHDA, CDR2 SQIVND (reference sequence). The CDR3 has 14 residues. The trim removed 7 bases at V and 1 base at J, leaving 6 bases unmatched. CDR3 protein: CASTRDSSNTEAFF. CDR3 nucleotide sequence: TGTGCCAGTACCCGGGACAGCTCGAACACTGAAGCTTTCTTT.

This clonotype was seen many times. The rearrangement uses TRBV7-3 and TRBJ2-5, with D hard to call. V was cut by 3 bases and J by 7 bases, with 12 bases left in between. The CDR3 totals 13 residues. The germline V gene has CDR1 SGHTA and CDR2 FQGTGA. The DNA of the CDR3 is TGTGCCAGCAGCTTGGTGGCGCGTGGGACCCAGTACTTC. Protein: CASSLVARGTQYF.

The table lists this clonotype with a few counts. CDR3 in DNA: TGTGCCAGCAGTCCCCGGTCCCCCGCCCCCAACACCGGGGAGCTGTTTTTT. The encoded protein is CASSPRSPAPNTGELFF. The genes are TRBV12-3 or TRBV12-4 and TRBJ2-2; no definite D call. This CDR3 comprises 17 residues. V lost 5 bases, J lost 2 bases, and 18 bases lay in between.

A word on this clonotype: With a much larger clone just one base away, this may be a read error. V gene TRBV20-1 combines with J gene TRBJ2-7; D gene unclear. CDR3 length: 13 residues. V was trimmed by 5 bases and J by 3 bases, leaving 14 bases between them. Germline loops: CDR1 DFQATT, CDR2 SNEGSKA (reference sequence). The DNA for the CDR3 is TGCAGTGCTGCGGCGGTAGAACTCTACGAGCAGTACTTC. As protein: CSAAAVELYEQYF.

Regarding this clonotype: Just one base apart from a much larger clone, this may be a read error. The chain joins TRBV12-3 or TRBV12-4 to TRBJ1-6; no clear D gene. The CDR3 length is 15 residues. V was trimmed by 2 bases and J by 2 bases, leaving 7 bases between them. In nucleotides, the CDR3 is TGTGCCAGCAGTTTATCTCGGACCTATAATTCACCCCTCCACTTT. Translation gives CASSLSRTYNSPLHF.

J is TRBJ1-6 and V is TRBV4-3, with 7 bases identical to TRBD1. In germline, CDR1 is LGHNA, CDR2 YSLEER. V shed 1 base and J 6 bases; nucleotides not matched to a gene: 3. The CDR3 length is 15 residues. The CDR3 DNA reads as TGCGCCAGCAGCCAAGGACAGGGACGTAATTCACCCCTCCACTTT. It specifies CASSQGQGRNSPLHF.

In DNA, the CDR3 is TGCAGTGCTAGATCGCCAGGGAGGGCCTCCGAGACCCAGTACTTC. Translation: CSARSPGRASETQYF. The chain recombines TRBV20-1 with TRBJ2-5, with 7 bases that match TRBD2. The junction had 11 bases not matched to a gene; V was cut back by 2 bases and J by 5 bases. Germline lookup yields CDR1 DFQATT and CDR2 SNEGSKA (reference sequence). The CDR3 is 15 residues long.

The chain employs TRBV12-3 or TRBV12-4 and TRBJ1-1; D is uncertain. V dropped 6 bases and J dropped 1 base, with 21 bases sitting between them. This CDR3 spans 17 amino acids. This chain's CDR3 is CASSPLGLGKGNTEAFF. The DNA for the CDR3 is TGTGCCAGCAGCCCGCTTGGGTTAGGTAAAGGGAACACTGAAGCTTTCTTT.

J is TRBJ2-5 and V is TRBV20-1; D possibly matches TRBD1 or TRBD2 (5 bases each). This CDR3 comprises 14 residues. The V and J ends lost 1 base and 3 bases respectively, with 12 bases between them. Germline-derived CDR1 and CDR2 are DFQATT and SNEGSKA (reference sequence). CDR3 region: CSARVGAKEETQYF. CDR3 nucleotide sequence: TGCAGTGCTAGAGTCGGGGCGAAGGAAGAGACCCAGTACTTC.

The chain combines TRBV19 with TRBJ1-2, with D possibly matching TRBD1 (6 bases). The CDR3 extends over 15 amino acids. The V gene's germline CDR1 is LNHDA and CDR2 SQIVND (reference sequence). Trimming cost V 6 bases and J 8 bases, with 22 bases left between them. In DNA, the CDR3 is TGTGCCAGTAGGCCAACGAGAGGGGGGATCTACGGCTACACCTTC. The encoded protein is CASRPTRGGIYGYTF.

This clonotype was counted at least ten times. The chain couples TRBV7-8 to TRBJ1-6, with 10 bases fitting TRBD1. CDR1 is SGHVS and CDR2 is FQNEAQ in the germline V gene. V was clipped by 4 bases and J by 11 bases; unmatched bases: 11. The CDR3 spans 16 residues. CDR3 in amino acids: CASSSGTGVGVPPLHF. DNA of the CDR3: TGTGCCAGCAGCTCCGGGACAGGGGTCGGAGTGCCACCCCTCCACTTT.

Comments on this clonotype: Since the CDR3 does not end with the conserved phenylalanine or tryptophan, this likely comes from a read error. The V call is TRBV20-1, the J call TRBJ1-1; D gene ambiguous. Trimming shortened V by 5 bases and J by 1 base, and 14 bases separated the two germline ends. The CDR3 runs to 14 residues. Per the germline V gene, CDR1 is DFQATT and CDR2 is SNEGSKA (reference sequence). In DNA, the CDR3 is TGCAGTGCTGTAGACCGATCAGGGAACACTGAAGCTTTCTCT. This encodes CSAVDRSGNTEAFS.

This clonotype was found many times. V and J are TRBV20-1 and TRBJ1-6; D ambiguous. The CDR3 is 13 amino acids. Trimming pared 2 bases from V and 4 bases from J, leaving 6 bases between. The V gene's germline CDR1 is DFQATT and CDR2 SNEGSKA (reference sequence). Written as DNA, the CDR3 is TGCAGTGCTAGAACGGATTATAATTCACCCCTCCACTTT. Translating gives CSARTDYNSPLHF.

In this sample, this clonotype turned up a few times. This chain connects TRBV7-9 to TRBJ2-7; the D gene is possibly TRBD2 (5 bases). Per the germline V gene, CDR1 is SEHNR and CDR2 is FQNEAQ (reference sequence). The CDR3 covers 13 residues. V was cut by 0 bases and J by 6 bases, with 9 bases left in between. As DNA, the CDR3 is TGTGCCAGCAGCTTAGCGCGCGAGGGCGAGCAGTACTTC. This encodes CASSLAREGEQYF.

Many counts were recorded for this clonotype. The V call is TRBV29-1, the J call TRBJ2-7, with D possibly TRBD1 on 6 matching bases. Germline loops: CDR1 SQVTM, CDR2 ANQGSEA. This CDR3 is 14 amino acids long. Trimming took off 0 bases at V and 1 base at J, with 10 bases between the two ends. The CDR3 reads CSVEDQGRSYEQYF. In nucleotides, the CDR3 is TGCAGCGTTGAAGATCAGGGGCGATCCTACGAGCAGTACTTC.

This clonotype occurred once. The conserved phenylalanine or tryptophan normally closing the CDR3 is absent here, so this likely arose from a read error. The chain links TRBV20-1 to TRBJ1-5; 8 bases fit TRBD1. Germline values: CDR1 DFQATT, CDR2 SNEGSKA (reference sequence). The CDR3 extends over 16 amino acids. Losses at the gene ends were 4 bases for V and 5 bases for J; bases not matched to a gene: 13. The chain's CDR3 is CSATDPRGRVDQPQHC. CDR3 coding DNA: TGCAGTGCTACGGACCCCAGGGGGCGGGTGGATCAGCCCCAGCATTGT.

In this sample, this clonotype turned up a few times. V gene TRBV12-3 or TRBV12-4 combines with J gene TRBJ1-5; D is perhaps TRBD1 (5 bases). This CDR3 has 15 residues. The V end lost 0 bases, the J end lost 7 bases, and 13 bases lay between the germline ends. Here the CDR3 reads CASSLAQGWEQPQHF. The CDR3 DNA follows: TGTGCCAGCAGTTTAGCCCAGGGATGGGAACAGCCCCAGCATTTT.